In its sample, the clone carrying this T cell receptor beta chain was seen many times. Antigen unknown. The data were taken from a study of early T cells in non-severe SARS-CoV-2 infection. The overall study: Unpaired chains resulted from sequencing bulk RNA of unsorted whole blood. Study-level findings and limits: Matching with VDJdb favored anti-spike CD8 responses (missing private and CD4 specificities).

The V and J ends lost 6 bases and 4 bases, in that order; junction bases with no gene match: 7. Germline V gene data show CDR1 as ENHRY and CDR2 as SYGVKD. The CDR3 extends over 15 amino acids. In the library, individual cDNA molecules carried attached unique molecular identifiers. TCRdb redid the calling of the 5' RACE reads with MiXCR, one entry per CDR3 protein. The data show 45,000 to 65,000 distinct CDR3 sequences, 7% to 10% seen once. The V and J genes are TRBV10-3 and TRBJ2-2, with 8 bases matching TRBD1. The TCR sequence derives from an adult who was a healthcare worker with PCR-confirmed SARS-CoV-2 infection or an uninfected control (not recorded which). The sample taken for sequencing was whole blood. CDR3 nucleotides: TGTGCCATCAGATCGGACAGGGAAGGCACCGGGGAGCTGTTTTTT. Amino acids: CAIRSDREGTGELFF.